This T cell receptor beta chain was sequenced for a study of PD-L1 blockade in urothelial cancer (TCRdb year 2017). Broadly, across the study: Therapy was started in the mid-2010s for all patients, and atezolizumab 1,200 mg was administered intravenously every 3 weeks. About 85% of the roughly 30 patients were males with bladder-origin urothelial cancer, and about 65% of the roughly 30 reported a prior smoking history. An ECOG performance status of 0 or 1 was recorded for the patients, and 0 to 3 prior chemotherapy regimens had been received by the patients. Blood samples were analyzed 3 weeks after the start of treatment (second dose) and 6 weeks after the start of treatment. Blood samples gave median yields of around 150,000 T cells and tens of thousands of unique TCRs, along with a median clonality of 0.080. Somatic, immune and clinical correlates of response to PD-L1 blockade with atezolizumab in urothelial cancer were the focus of an exploratory multi-omic analysis. Pretreatment tumor samples and matched peripheral blood, collected serially before and after atezolizumab treatment, underwent TCR sequencing. Progression-free survival longer than 6 months counted as durable clinical benefit, and TCR features were additionally tested against both progression-free and overall survival. In the same patients who had TCR sequencing, pretreatment tumors also underwent whole exome sequencing and RNA sequencing. Nine patients achieved durable clinical benefit and about 22 did not. Pretreatment blood TCR-seq was available for twenty-nine patients, at least one posttreatment blood collection was obtained for about 25 patients, and tumor TCR-seq was available for about 25 patients.

Synthetic TCR analog templates were spiked into each PCR so that absolute template abundance could be estimated from read counts. The immunoSEQ assay was used to amplify TCRbeta CDR3 regions from genomic DNA with bias-controlled V and J gene primers. Rearranged TCRbeta segments were sequenced at approximately 20X coverage. In the paper's pipeline: Clustering was used to correct sequencing errors, and CDR3s were annotated against IMGT so that V, D and J genes could be assigned. Only productive TCRbeta rearrangements were used in downstream analyses, excluding out-of-frame or stop-codon sequences. To compute clonality, Shannon entropy was normalized by the log of the number of unique productive sequences and then subtracted from one. Fisher's exact test with Benjamini-Hochberg correction, at a threshold of adjusted p below 0.01, was used to find clones that differed between time points or between blood and tumor. Entries here come from immuneACCESS through TCRdb and include only in-frame sequences with V and J called. Some clones fail to appear in such tables; in the studies checked, an unresolved V gene covers under half of the shortfall, and the cause of the remainder is unknown. That table supplies the V and J calls and clone size; D and trimming were determined from the DNA. Within this sample are under 120,000 clones, with approximately 86% of them counted one time only. The ten largest clones add up to roughly 2.2% of the sample.

Unmatched junction bases come to 16, with V trimmed by 7 bases and J by 8 bases. CDR1 is given as LNHDA and CDR2 as SQIVND, both from the germline V gene (reference sequence). The CDR3, cysteine through phenylalanine, is 15 amino acids long. Just CDR3 DNA is preserved here, 45 bases in frame from base 1. With respect to this clone: The target of this receptor is not known. There are no base qualities to consult, and no much larger clone falls within one base.

Overall study outcomes, separate from this receptor: Improved progression-free and overall survival was associated with having pretreatment peripheral blood TCR clonality below the median. Small sample size (n ≈ 27) and many exploratory analyses mean the results are intended to be hypothesis-generating. At 3 weeks after the start of treatment, tumor-associated TCR clones in peripheral blood had expanded more in patients with durable benefit (n of about 20, p = 0.022).

The cohort included under 35 patients with locally advanced or metastatic urothelial carcinoma who were treated at Memorial Sloan Kettering on a trial protocol. Peripheral blood mononuclear cells were collected pretreatment and during treatment, with between 1 and 8 total time points per patient. The Qiagen DNeasy Blood extraction kit was used to purify genomic DNA from total PBMCs and tumor samples. PBMCs were collected pretreatment and during treatment, and were isolated and stored as previously described. The sample consisted of PBMCs, taken around atezolizumab (anti-PD-L1) treatment. The sequence was obtained from a man aged 50 to 59 with urothelial cancer. In this chain, TRBV19 is recombined with TRBJ1-2, with TRBD1 matching 7 junction bases. The base sequence is TGTGCCAGTACCCTAGGGGGCGACGCTCGACGAGGCTACACCTTC. This gives the protein CASTLGGDARRGYTF. The full variable domain, with segments outside the CDR3 supplied by the reference TRBV19 and TRBJ1-2 proteins, appears as DGGITQSPKYLFRKEGQNVTLSCEQNLNHDAMYWYRQDPGQGLRLIYYSQIVNDFQKGDIAEGYSVSREKKESFPLTVTSAQKNPTAFYLCASTLGGDARRGYTFGSGTRLTVV.